This entry lists 31 T cell receptor beta chains sequenced from one sample in a study of cytomegalovirus exposure and HLA in healthy donors. PCR employed 60 Vbeta and 13 Jbeta primers. Some clones are missing from TCRdb's copy, which holds only in-frame ones; the method was immunoSEQ multiplex PCR. The table includes 95,000 to 150,000 clones, about four fifths detected once. Sequencing was performed on PBMCs. The receptors here all came from a female donor in good health and CMV-seropositive.

This chain uses TRBV6-5 with TRBJ1-1; perhaps TRBD1 as D (6 bases). CDR1 is MNHEY and CDR2 is SVGAGI in the germline V gene. This CDR3 comprises 13 residues. V lost 7 bases, J lost 3 bases, and 12 bases lay in between. The CDR3 DNA is TGTGCCAGCACGGGGGGCAGCTACACTGAAGCTTTCTTT. Translation: CASTGGSYTEAFF.

CDR3 sequence (DNA): TGTGCCAGCAGTGCTACAGGGGGGCATCAGCCCCAGCATTTT. As protein: CASSATGGHQPQHF. V usage is TRBV2 and J usage is TRBJ1-5; 8 nucleotides match TRBD1. Germline assignment: CDR1 SNHLY and CDR2 FYNNEI. The CDR3 loop spans 14 amino acids. The ends lost 4 bases at V and 5 bases at J; junction bases unmatched: 4. The full variable domain, in which reference TRBV2 and TRBJ1-5 provide the parts outside the CDR3, is EPEVTQTPSHQVTQMGQEVILRCVPISNHLYFYWYRQILGQKVEFLVSFYNNEISEKSEIFDDQFSVERPDGSNFTLKIRSTKLEDSAMYFCASSATGGHQPQHFGDGTRLSIL.

The J gene is TRBJ2-1, the V gene TRBV6-6; D perhaps matches TRBD1 (6 bases). Germline V gene data show CDR1 as MNHNY and CDR2 as SVGAGI (reference sequence). The CDR3 spans 11 residues. V was pared by 8 bases and J by 8 bases, with 10 bases between. The DNA for the CDR3 is TGTGCCAGCGCCTCAGGGGATGAGCAGTTCTTC. This translates into CASASGDEQFF.

The CDR3 DNA sequence: TGTGCCAGCAGCCCTACAGGGAGCTCTGGGGCCAACGTCCTGACTTTC. It encodes CASSPTGSSGANVLTF. The chain uses TRBV13 and TRBJ2-6; D is perhaps TRBD1 (6 bases). V lost 5 bases and J 0 bases, leaving 11 bases between the germline ends. Germline V gives CDR1 PRHDT, CDR2 FYEKMQ (reference sequence). This CDR3 has 16 amino acids. The full variable domain, with the rest looked up from reference TRBV13 and TRBJ2-6, is AAGVIQSPRHLIKEKRETATLKCYPIPRHDTVYWYQQGPGQDPQFLISFYEKMQSDKGSIPDRFSAQQFSDYHSELNMSSLELGDSALYFCASSPTGSSGANVLTFGAGSRLTVL.

The chain carries TRBV7-9 and TRBJ2-3, with D tentatively TRBD1 (6 bases). V was cut by 1 base and J by 8 bases, with 25 bases left in between. This CDR3 spans 18 amino acids. The germline V gene has CDR1 SEHNR and CDR2 FQNEAQ (reference sequence). The CDR3 loop is CASSLVRNIGGPFGTQYF. The CDR3 nucleotides are TGTGCCAGCAGCTTAGTGCGTAATATTGGGGGCCCCTTTGGTACGCAGTATTTT.

V usage is TRBV29-1 and J usage is TRBJ2-4; 9 bases are a match to TRBD1. J was trimmed by 7 bases and V by 8 bases; bases with no gene match: 3. The germline V gene encodes CDR1 SQVTM and CDR2 ANQGSEA. The CDR3 spans 11 residues. CDR3 in amino acids: CSTGQGNIQYF. CDR3 DNA sequence: TGCAGCACCGGACAGGGGAACATTCAGTACTTC. Using reference TRBV29-1 and TRBJ2-4 for the parts outside the CDR3, the full variable domain is SAVISQKPSRDICQRGTSLTIQCQVDSQVTMMFWYRQQPGQSLTLIATANQGSEATYESGFVIDKFPISRPNLTFSTLTVSNMSPEDSSIYLCSTGQGNIQYFGAGTRLSVL.

The rearrangement links TRBV18 to TRBJ1-2; TRBD1 matches 8 bases. This CDR3 spans 14 amino acids. The germline gives CDR1 KGHSH, CDR2 LQKENI. Trimming took 3 bases from V and 3 from J; bases not matched to a gene: 3. CDR3 sequence (DNA): TGTGCCAGCTCACCCGCGACAGGGGACTATGGCTACACCTTC. Protein sequence: CASSPATGDYGYTF.

The CDR3 sequence: CASSIMDRDNQPQHF. In DNA, the CDR3 is TGTGCCAGCAGTATAATGGACAGGGATAATCAGCCCCAGCATTTT. The chain employs TRBV6-1 and TRBJ1-5, with 8 bases that match TRBD1. V lost 5 bases to trimming and J lost 4 bases; unmatched junction nucleotides: 7. The CDR3 length is 15 residues. Germline V gene sequence: CDR1 MNHNS, CDR2 SASEGT.

The V and J genes are TRBV9 and TRBJ1-5, with D uncertain. CDR3 size: 13 residues. Germline V lookup: CDR1 SGDLS, CDR2 YYNGEE. V dropped 0 bases and J dropped 6 bases, with 7 bases sitting between them. The CDR3 loop is CASSVAFGQPQHF. CDR3 sequence (DNA): TGTGCCAGCAGCGTAGCGTTCGGTCAGCCCCAGCATTTT.

There are a few counts of this clone. The chain links TRBV30 to TRBJ2-4; tentatively, D is TRBD2 (5 bases). This CDR3 contains 13 residues. Trimming removed 0 bases from V and 6 bases from J, with 9 bases in between. The germline CDR1 and CDR2 sequences are GTSNPN and SVGIG (reference sequence). The CDR3 here is CAWSVGEGNIQYF. The CDR3 DNA sequence: TGTGCCTGGAGTGTCGGGGAAGGAAACATTCAGTACTTC.

V gene TRBV20-1 combines with J gene TRBJ1-2; the match to TRBD1 covers 8 bases. Germline CDR1 is DFQATT and CDR2 is SNEGSKA (reference sequence). The CDR3 consists of 11 residues. The J segment lost 13 bases and the V segment lost 3 bases, leaving 7 bases of the junction unmatched. This chain's CDR3 is CSAREQGGITF. As DNA, the CDR3 is TGCAGTGCTAGGGAACAGGGGGGAATCACCTTC.

The chain couples TRBV6-5 to TRBJ1-1; D gene uncertain. V shed 4 bases and J shed 0 bases, with 6 bases lying between them. Germline V gives CDR1 MNHEY, CDR2 SVGAGI. CDR3 size: 13 residues. CDR3 in DNA: TGTGCCAGCAGTTGGTCAGTGAACACTGAAGCTTTCTTT. Amino acids: CASSWSVNTEAFF.

V gene TRBV15 combines with J gene TRBJ2-6, with TRBD1 identical over 9 bases. Trimming removed 0 bases from V and 15 bases from J; junction bases left unmatched: 9. The CDR3 has 15 residues. CDR1 is LNHNV and CDR2 is YYDKDF in the germline V gene (reference sequence). CDR3 nucleotides: TGTGCCACCAGCAGAGATCCGACAGGGGGTATATCCCTGACTTTC. Its protein is CATSRDPTGGISLTF.

V and J are TRBV28 and TRBJ1-4; TRBD1 might be the D (6 bases). The CDR3 is made up of 15 amino acids. Germline CDR1 is MDHEN and CDR2 is SYDVKM. The V gene lost 5 bases and the J gene lost 2 bases, with 12 bases spanning the gap. CDR3 DNA: TGTGCCAGCAGTAGAACAGGGAAGACTAATGAAAAACTGTTTTTT. It specifies CASSRTGKTNEKLFF.

The V and J genes are TRBV6-1 and TRBJ1-4; D uncertain. This CDR3 contains 11 residues. Between the trimmed V and J ends, which lost 8 bases and 6 bases, there was a span of 7 bases. The V gene's germline CDR1 is MNHNS and CDR2 SASEGT. The CDR3 region has the DNA TGTGCCAGCCGCGGGGATGAAAAACTGTTTTTT. It encodes CASRGDEKLFF.

The chain employs TRBV29-1 and TRBJ1-2, with D unresolved. This CDR3 spans 12 amino acids. The V end was cut by 4 bases, the J end by 4 bases, with 10 bases between. The germline gives CDR1 SQVTM, CDR2 ANQGSEA. The CDR3 protein is CSVAAGSYGYTF. As DNA, the CDR3 is TGCAGCGTTGCTGCAGGCTCCTATGGCTACACCTTC.

This clone was detected only once. The gene calls are TRBV18 and TRBJ2-3, with 10 bases matching TRBD1. Germline assignment: CDR1 KGHSH and CDR2 LQKENI. This CDR3 comprises 14 residues. After removal of 3 bases from V and 6 bases from J, the junction contained 3 bases not matched to a gene. The CDR3 DNA reads as TGTGCCAGCTCACCCGGACAGGGGGGGGATACGCAGTATTTT. Protein sequence: CASSPGQGGDTQYF.

The rearrangement links TRBV9 to TRBJ1-2, with D unclear. The germline V gene has CDR1 SGDLS and CDR2 YYNGEE. This CDR3 has 13 amino acids. Trimming left V 4 bases short and J 3 bases short, with 10 bases between. CDR3 amino acids: CASSPRTDYGYTF. The CDR3 DNA sequence: TGTGCCAGCAGCCCGAGGACTGACTATGGCTACACCTTC.

The rearrangement joins TRBV28 to TRBJ1-1, with 10 bases fitting TRBD1. J gave up 2 bases and V 1 base, and 4 bases lay outside the gene matches. Germline assignment: CDR1 MDHEN and CDR2 SYDVKM. The CDR3 length is 16 residues. CDR3 protein: CASSLLGTGANTEAFF. CDR3 DNA: TGTGCCAGCAGTTTATTGGGGACAGGGGCCAACACTGAAGCTTTCTTT.

The V call is TRBV5-1, the J call TRBJ1-4, with TRBD1 matching 7 bases. J lost 6 bases, V lost 2 bases, and 4 bases had no gene match. The CDR3 is 14 residues long. Germline V lookup: CDR1 SGHRS, CDR2 YFSETQ. The CDR3 DNA follows: TGCGCCAGCAGCTTCGCAGGGGGGTATGAAAAACTGTTTTTT. As protein: CASSFAGGYEKLFF.

In its sample, this clone was seen a few times. The chain joins TRBV5-4 to TRBJ1-1; the D gene is possibly TRBD1 (6 bases). The CDR3 is 13 amino acids. V was cut by 3 bases and J by 3 bases, with 9 bases left in between. The V gene's germline CDR1 is SGHNT and CDR2 YYREEE (reference sequence). The CDR3 loop reads CASSSPGDTEAFF. CDR3 nucleotides: TGTGCCAGCAGCTCCCCAGGGGACACTGAAGCTTTCTTT.

The chain uses TRBV28 and TRBJ1-3; D remains unclear. The germline CDR1 and CDR2 sequences are MDHEN and SYDVKM. V was trimmed by 7 bases and J by 0 bases, leaving 4 bases between them. CDR3 length: 12 residues. CDR3 bases: TGTGCCAGCACCAGCTCTGGAAACACCATATATTTT. It encodes CASTSSGNTIYF.

The chain couples TRBV9 to TRBJ1-6, with 9 bases aligning to TRBD1. V was clipped by 4 bases and J by 7 bases; unmatched bases: 6. Germline V gene data show CDR1 as SGDLS and CDR2 as YYNGEE. The CDR3 is made up of 15 amino acids. This CDR3 is CASSSRQGGNSPLHF. As DNA, the CDR3 is TGTGCCAGCAGCTCCCGACAGGGGGGGAATTCACCCCTCCACTTT.

The rearrangement uses TRBV21-1 and TRBJ1-6; TRBD1 reflects the table's D call only, with no check against the DNA. TRBV21-1 is assigned pseudogene status. This CDR3 comprises 13 residues. CDR3 sequence reads: CASPGQVHSPLHF. The CDR3 nucleotides are TGTGCCAGTCCGGGACAGGTTCATTCACCCCTCCACTTT.

The J gene is TRBJ1-6, the V gene TRBV30; 9 nucleotides match TRBD1. Trimming cost V 3 bases and J 8 bases; bases outside gene matches: 5. Germline assignment: CDR1 GTSNPN and CDR2 SVGIG (reference sequence). The CDR3 is 14 residues long. This CDR3 reads CAWRGTGSYSPLHF. The CDR3 nucleotides are TGTGCCTGGAGAGGGACAGGGTCCTATTCACCCCTCCACTTT.

This clone has only one observation. The gene calls are TRBV6-1 and TRBJ2-5; 10 bases align to TRBD2. Germline loops: CDR1 MNHNS, CDR2 SASEGT. The CDR3 is 15 amino acids. V was clipped by 4 bases and J by 5 bases; unmatched bases: 7. This chain's CDR3 is CASSGSTSGPETQYF. The CDR3 DNA is TGTGCCAGCAGTGGGTCGACTAGCGGGCCGGAGACCCAGTACTTC.

This clone was seen a handful of times. The rearrangement uses TRBV7-2 and TRBJ2-5, with no clear D. Germline values: CDR1 SGHTA, CDR2 FQGNSA. Trimming removed 6 bases at V and 1 base at J, with 12 bases between. The CDR3 is 14 residues long. DNA of the CDR3: TGTGCCAGCAGTCGCCAGGCTTTCCAAGAGACCCAGTACTTC. Its protein product is CASSRQAFQETQYF.

This clone was counted only a few times. The chain links TRBV6-6 to TRBJ1-3, with D maybe TRBD1 (6 bases). Germline-derived CDR1 and CDR2 are MNHNY and SVGAGI (reference sequence). The V end lost 5 bases, the J end lost 2 bases, and 13 bases lay between the germline ends. CDR3 length: 15 residues. The CDR3 is CASSPARGTGNTIYF. Written as DNA, the CDR3 is TGTGCCAGCAGTCCGGCCAGGGGAACTGGAAACACCATATATTTT.

This clone is a singleton in its sample. The V call is TRBV7-8, the J call TRBJ2-7; a weak D match, TRBD2 (6 bases). This CDR3 spans 15 amino acids. V lost 5 bases and J 0 bases, leaving 14 bases between the germline ends. Germline V gene lookup returns CDR1 SGHVS and CDR2 FQNEAQ. In DNA form, the CDR3 reads TGTGCCAGCAGCGGAGGGGACCGAACCTCCTACGAGCAGTACTTC. Translated, it gives CASSGGDRTSYEQYF.

The chain links TRBV6-5 to TRBJ2-5; 7 nucleotides match TRBD2. The CDR3 is 13 residues long. From germline, CDR1 is MNHEY and CDR2 SVGAGI. V shed 4 bases, J shed 5 bases, and the junction held 4 bases outside the gene matches. The CDR3 DNA follows: TGTGCCAGCAGTTGGGGACTAATGGAGACCCAGTACTTC. It translates to CASSWGLMETQYF.

The gene calls are TRBV6-4 and TRBJ1-2, with TRBD1 as a possible D gene (6 bases). The V end was cut by 0 bases, the J end by 8 bases, with 7 bases between. Looked up from germline, CDR1 is MRHNA and CDR2 is SNTAGT. The CDR3 loop spans 12 amino acids. Written as DNA, the CDR3 is TGTGCCAGCAGTGACTCAGACAGGGGCTACACCTTC. Translating it yields CASSDSDRGYTF.